These T cell receptor beta chains were read from a single sample in a study of CD8+ T cells in alopecia areata. Here immunoSEQ multiplex PCR was the method, and the copy in TCRdb shows in-frame clones only, minus some. The table lists 160,000 or so clones, approximately 52% of them singletons. The sample was CD4+ T cells sorted from blood, taken at approximately week 60, from a patient treated with tofacitinib. The origin of the receptors is a human donor with alopecia areata. Each CDR3 is given with its conserved first and last residue. The D gene is left open where the match is weak. A row's size may be missing; if present it is once, few, many or a size class.

V gene: TRBV30; J gene: TRBJ1-2; clone size: -; D gene: -; CDR3 protein: CAWSGGLRANYGYTF; CDR3 DNA: TGTGCCTGGAGTGGGGGTCTGCGGGCTAACTATGGCTACACCTTC
V gene: TRBV29-1; J gene: TRBJ1-2; clone size: -; D gene: TRBD1; CDR3 protein: CSGRTGGFSNYGYTF; CDR3 DNA: TGCAGCGGACGGACAGGGGGCTTCTCTAACTATGGCTACACCTTC
V gene: TRBV29-1; J gene: TRBJ1-4; clone size: few; D gene: -; CDR3 protein: CSVTTTNEKLFF; CDR3 DNA: TGCAGCGTTACAACAACTAATGAAAAACTGTTTTTT
V gene: TRBV29-1; J gene: TRBJ2-7; clone size: -; D gene: TRBD2; CDR3 protein: CSVDSGGIEQYF; CDR3 DNA: TGCAGCGTTGATAGCGGGGGTATCGAGCAGTACTTC
V gene: TRBV18; J gene: TRBJ2-1; clone size: once; D gene: TRBD2; CDR3 protein: CASSRSAGESNEQFF; CDR3 DNA: TGTGCCAGCTCCCGGTCGGCGGGGGAGAGCAATGAGCAGTTCTTC
V gene: TRBV30; J gene: TRBJ2-3; clone size: once; D gene: TRBD2; CDR3 protein: CAWKTSGSTDTQYF; CDR3 DNA: TGTGCCTGGAAAACTAGCGGGAGCACAGATACGCAGTATTTT
V gene: TRBV30; J gene: TRBJ2-3; clone size: -; D gene: -; CDR3 protein: CAWSVRGFSSTDTQYF; CDR3 DNA: TGTGCCTGGAGTGTACGGGGGTTCTCGAGCACAGATACGCAGTATTTT
V gene: TRBV15; J gene: TRBJ1-2; clone size: -; D gene: -; CDR3 protein: CATSRVRAAYGYTF; CDR3 DNA: TGTGCCACCAGCAGAGTAAGGGCAGCCTATGGCTACACCTTC
V gene: TRBV30; J gene: TRBJ1-5; clone size: -; D gene: TRBD1; CDR3 protein: CAWNRKTGTQAFGNQPQHF; CDR3 DNA: TGTGCCTGGAACAGAAAGACAGGGACCCAAGCTTTTGGCAATCAGCCCCAGCATTTT
V gene: TRBV7-2; J gene: TRBJ2-5; clone size: -; D gene: -; CDR3 protein: CASSFTEIQETQYF; CDR3 DNA: TGTGCCAGCAGCTTCACAGAGATCCAAGAGACCCAGTACTTC